This TCR beta chain is from a study of blood T cell repertoires in COVID-19. For the study at large: Sites across the United States, Italy and Spain contributed samples from acute and convalescent COVID-19. PBMCs, B-cell-depleted T cells, or T cells were the source of the cDNA or gDNA that made up the material.

Germline V gene sequence: CDR1 LNHDA, CDR2 SQIVND (reference sequence). This CDR3 comprises 15 residues. With V trimmed by 5 bases and J by 5 bases, 8 bases remained unmatched. Authors' analysis steps: How many nucleated cells were present was estimated from reference gene primer amplification. The protocol was immunoSEQ multiplex PCR, while the TCRdb copy is restricted to in-frame clones and leaves out a portion. Clone size and V and J calls were adopted from that table, with D and trimming inferred from the DNA. The table records 200,000 to 300,000 clones, over 75% of them present only once. This chain connects TRBV19 to TRBJ1-1; 10 bases line up with TRBD1. The sample comprised peripheral blood. The clonotype comes from a human donor in a cohort sampled during active COVID-19. The CDR3 is CASSPPRQGATEAFF. DNA for the CDR3: TGTGCCAGTAGTCCACCTCGACAGGGGGCAACTGAAGCTTTCTTT.